This passage covers 13 T cell receptor beta chains from one sample sequenced in a study of Tregs in tolerant kidney transplant recipients. Method: immunoSEQ multiplex PCR; TCRdb's copy keeps in-frame clones and lacks some. Among about 240,000 clones listed, roughly four fifths were seen once. The sequencing sample was made of CD4+ T cells from blood. The receptors stem from a human donor in good health.

The genes are TRBV29-1 and TRBJ2-7, with D possibly TRBD1 on 5 matching bases. V lost 7 bases to trimming and J lost 2 bases, with 12 bases between them. The CDR3 sequence is 12 residues long. The germline gives CDR1 SQVTM, CDR2 ANQGSEA. CDR3 DNA sequence: TGCAGCGCACGACAGAGTACCTACGAGCAGTACTTC. It specifies CSARQSTYEQYF.

The rearrangement joins TRBV7-2 to TRBJ2-7; 9 nucleotides line up with TRBD1. The V and J ends lost 4 bases and 4 bases, in that order; junction bases with no gene match: 8. The germline V gene encodes CDR1 SGHTA and CDR2 FQGNSA. The CDR3 loop spans 15 amino acids. The DNA of the CDR3 is TGTGCCAGCAGCTCCCCCCCCGGGACAGGGTACGAGCAGTACTTC. Protein sequence: CASSSPPGTGYEQYF.

This chain links TRBV6-5 with TRBJ2-1; 8 positions match TRBD1. Trimming removed 6 bases from V and 6 bases from J; junction bases left unmatched: 4. The CDR3 extends over 13 amino acids. The V gene's germline CDR1 is MNHEY and CDR2 SVGAGI. The CDR3 loop reads CASREQGGNEQFF. The CDR3 DNA reads TGTGCCAGCAGGGAACAGGGGGGCAATGAGCAGTTCTTC.

This clone was counted only a few times. This chain uses TRBV6-5 with TRBJ2-5; 9 bases match TRBD1. Matching the DNA end better, TRBJ2-7 makes the J call doubtful. This CDR3 spans 15 amino acids. In germline, CDR1 is MNHEY, CDR2 SVGAGI. Here the CDR3 reads CASSYSDRGTYEQYF. DNA for the CDR3: TGTGCCAGCAGTTACTCGGACAGGGGAACCTACGAGCAGTACTTC.

With regard to this clone: Relative to the germline gene, one junction end is altered; a read error may explain this. The chain employs TRBV5-1 and TRBJ2-7; D uncertain. Germline CDR1 and CDR2: SGHRS and YFSETQ. The CDR3 spans 11 residues. CDR3 region: CASSLRYEQYF. CDR3 nucleotides: TGTGCCAGCAGCCTCAGATACGAGCAGTACTTC.

The table lists this clone with a few counts. J is TRBJ2-1 and V is TRBV11-2; unclear D gene. Germline CDR1 reads SGHAT; CDR2 reads FQNNGV. Trimming removed 0 bases at V and 10 bases at J, with 13 bases between. The CDR3 spans 14 residues. As DNA, the CDR3 is TGTGCCAGCAGCTTAGAGGGTAGAACCGGAGAGCAGTTCTTC. Encoded protein: CASSLEGRTGEQFF.

This clone was observed a single time. The V call is TRBV7-2, the J call TRBJ1-6; no definite D call. The length of the CDR3 is 11 residues. The V gene lost 3 bases and the J gene lost 8 bases, with 2 bases spanning the gap. The germline V gene has CDR1 SGHTA and CDR2 FQGNSA. As DNA, the CDR3 is TGTGCCAGCAGCTTTGATTCACCCCTCCACTTT. Protein sequence: CASSFDSPLHF.

The chain recombines TRBV11-2 with TRBJ2-1, with TRBD2 matching over 13 bases. This CDR3 is built from 16 residues. Germline V gives CDR1 SGHAT, CDR2 FQNNGV. V shed 2 bases and J 6 bases; nucleotides not matched to a gene: 4. In DNA, the CDR3 is TGTGCCAGCAGCTTATTGGGACTAGCGGGGCCCAATGAGCAGTTCTTC. As protein: CASSLLGLAGPNEQFF.

This clone occurred once. J is TRBJ2-4 and V is TRBV19; D assignment may be TRBD1 or TRBD2 (5 bases each). CDR1 LNHDA and CDR2 SQIVND come from the germline V gene (reference sequence). V was trimmed by 6 bases and J by 5 bases, leaving 20 bases between them. The CDR3 spans 16 residues. The CDR3 nucleotides are TGTGCCAGTAGCTTAACAGGTCGGGGCCGGGAAAACATTCAGTACTTC. It is translated as CASSLTGRGRENIQYF.

This chain links TRBV2 with TRBJ2-3; D not resolved. This CDR3 comprises 13 residues. Germline V CDR1 and CDR2: SNHLY, FYNNEI. Trimming shortened V by 5 bases and J by 5 bases, and 11 bases separated the two germline ends. In DNA form, the CDR3 reads TGTGCCAGCAGTACGGACCCGGGAGATACGCAGTATTTT. The encoded protein is CASSTDPGDTQYF.

The chain couples TRBV5-1 to TRBJ1-6; 9 bases align to TRBD1. The trim removed 0 bases at V and 6 bases at J, leaving 1 base unmatched. Germline CDR1 reads SGHRS; CDR2 reads YFSETQ. The CDR3 is 15 amino acids. CDR3 sequence (DNA): TGCGCCAGCAGCTTGGGGACAGGGGCTAATTCACCCCTCCACTTT. It is translated as CASSLGTGANSPLHF.

This clone came up a few times. The chain combines TRBV2 with TRBJ1-5, with a tentative D call TRBD1 (5 bases). The CDR3 contains 13 residues. V lost 6 bases and J 12 bases, leaving 18 bases between the germline ends. Germline CDR1 SNHLY, CDR2 FYNNEI. The CDR3: CASRRPDDSHQHF. The CDR3 coding sequence is TGTGCCAGCAGACGCCCCGACGACAGTCACCAGCATTTT.

This sequence joins TRBV5-6 and TRBJ2-7; D not resolved. CDR1 SGHDT and CDR2 YYEEEE come from the germline V gene. Trimming took 2 bases from V and 1 from J, leaving 10 bases between them. The CDR3 consists of 14 residues. CDR3 region: CASSFWQASYEQYF. CDR3 sequence (DNA): TGTGCCAGCAGCTTCTGGCAGGCATCCTACGAGCAGTACTTC.